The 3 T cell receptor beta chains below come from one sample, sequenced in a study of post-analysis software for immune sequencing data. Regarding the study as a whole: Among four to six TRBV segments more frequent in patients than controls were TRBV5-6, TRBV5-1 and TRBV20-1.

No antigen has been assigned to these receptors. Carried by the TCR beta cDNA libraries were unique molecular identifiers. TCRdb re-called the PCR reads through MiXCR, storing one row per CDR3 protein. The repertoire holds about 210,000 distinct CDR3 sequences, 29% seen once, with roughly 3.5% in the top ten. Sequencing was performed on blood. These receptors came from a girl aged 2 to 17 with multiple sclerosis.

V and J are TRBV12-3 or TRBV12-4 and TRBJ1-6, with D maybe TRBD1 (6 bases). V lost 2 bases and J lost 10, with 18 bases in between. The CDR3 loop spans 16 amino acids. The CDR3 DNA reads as TGTGCCAGCAGTTTATTTCGGCAGGGGATCGGGTCACCCCTCCACTTT. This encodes CASSLFRQGIGSPLHF.

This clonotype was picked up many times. CDR3 residues: CASSSITSDSSTDTQYF. The CDR3 DNA sequence: TGCGCCAGCAGCTCTATAACTAGTGACTCGAGCACAGATACGCAGTATTTT. The chain uses TRBV5-1 and TRBJ2-3; D might be TRBD2 (5 bases). This CDR3 region has 17 residues. Trimming left V 3 bases short and J 0 bases short, with 17 bases between. From germline, CDR1 is SGHRS and CDR2 YFSETQ.

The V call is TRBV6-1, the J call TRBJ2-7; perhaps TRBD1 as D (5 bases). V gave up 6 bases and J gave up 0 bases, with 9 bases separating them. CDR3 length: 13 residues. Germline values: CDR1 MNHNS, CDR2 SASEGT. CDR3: CASRTGVSYEQYF. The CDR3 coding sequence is TGTGCCAGCAGAACAGGCGTCTCCTACGAGCAGTACTTC.